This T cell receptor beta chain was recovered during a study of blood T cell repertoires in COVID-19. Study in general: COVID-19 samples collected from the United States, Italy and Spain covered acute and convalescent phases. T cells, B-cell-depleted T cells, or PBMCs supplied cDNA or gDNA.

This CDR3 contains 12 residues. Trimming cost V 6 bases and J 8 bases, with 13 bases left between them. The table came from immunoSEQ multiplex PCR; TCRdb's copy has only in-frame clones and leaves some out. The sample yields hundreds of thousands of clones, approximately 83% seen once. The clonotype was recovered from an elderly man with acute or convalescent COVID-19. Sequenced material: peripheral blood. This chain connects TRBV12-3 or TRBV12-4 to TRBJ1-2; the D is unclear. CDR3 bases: TGTGCCAGCAGGTCACCTCTCGGGGGCTACACCTTC. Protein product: CASRSPLGGYTF.